The 20 T cell receptor beta chains below all came from one sample that was sequenced in a study of blood T cell repertoires in COVID-19. Using immunoSEQ multiplex PCR, the repertoire was profiled, and TCRdb retains in-frame clones only, with some absent. Of roughly 45,000 clones in the sample, less than 85% were seen once. Sequencing was carried out using peripheral blood. The receptor source for this set is a human donor in a cohort sampled during active COVID-19.

As concerns this clone: One end of the junction varies from germline; a read error may be responsible. The chain is built from TRBV7-3 and TRBJ1-3, with D tentatively TRBD1 (6 bases). This CDR3 contains 11 residues. Germline CDR1 SGHTA, CDR2 FQGTGA. The CDR3 protein is CASSFTGQYDF. DNA for the CDR3: TGTGCCAGCAGCTTTACAGGGCAATACGACTTT. The whole variable domain, remainder taken from reference TRBV7-3 and TRBJ1-3, is GAGVSQTPSNKVTEKGKYVELRCDPISGHTALYWYRQSLGQGPEFLIYFQGTGAADDSGLPNDRFFAVRPEGSVSTLKIQRTERGDSAVYLCASSFTGQYDFGEGSWLTVV.

This clone has more than one count but fewer than ten. J is TRBJ2-6 and V is TRBV7-8, with TRBD1 as a possible D gene (5 bases). The V and J ends lost 1 base and 0 bases respectively, with 13 bases between them. The CDR3 has 18 residues. The germline gives CDR1 SGHVS, CDR2 FQNEAQ. As DNA, the CDR3 is TGTGCCAGCAGCTTAGGGCCCCAGGGCTCCTCTGGGGCCAACGTCCTGACTTTC. Translated, it gives CASSLGPQGSSGANVLTF.

This clone was seen more than once but under ten times. The V call is TRBV27, the J call TRBJ1-1; TRBD1 is a possible D gene (6 bases). The V gene lost 2 bases and the J gene lost 13 bases, with 17 bases spanning the gap. The CDR3 extends over 13 amino acids. CDR1 MNHEY and CDR2 SMNVEV come from the germline V gene (reference sequence). CDR3: CASSLGGGPKVFF. In DNA form, the CDR3 reads TGTGCCAGCAGTTTAGGGGGGGGCCCAAAGGTTTTCTTT.

The rearrangement joins TRBV4-3 to TRBJ1-1; no firm D call. The CDR3 covers 15 residues. The V end was cut by 0 bases, the J end by 3 bases, with 11 bases between. Germline CDR1 reads LGHNA; CDR2 reads YSLEER. CDR3 loop: CASSQDGGRDTEAFF. Here the CDR3 DNA reads TGCGCCAGCAGCCAAGATGGAGGGAGGGACACTGAAGCTTTCTTT.

The rearrangement uses TRBV14 and TRBJ1-3; D is uncertain. Germline CDR1 reads SGHDN; CDR2 reads FVKESK. Trimming took 6 bases from V and 0 from J, leaving 6 bases between them. The CDR3 is 13 amino acids. The CDR3 protein is CASRGHSGNTIYF. Written as DNA, the CDR3 is TGTGCCAGCAGGGGCCACTCTGGAAACACCATATATTTT. The full variable domain, completed using reference TRBV14 and TRBJ1-3, is EAGVTQFPSHSVIEKGQTVTLRCDPISGHDNLYWYRRVMGKEIKFLLHFVKESKQDESGMPNNRFLAERTGGTYSTLKVQPAELEDSGVYFCASRGHSGNTIYFGEGSWLTVV.

The gene calls are TRBV6-2 or TRBV6-3 and TRBJ2-1; D is possibly TRBD1 (5 bases). The CDR3 loop spans 14 amino acids. Per the germline V gene, CDR1 is MNHEY and CDR2 is SVGEGT. Trimming stripped 0 bases from V and 4 bases from J, with 7 bases between. CDR3 DNA sequence: TGTGCCAGCAGTTACTCACAGGTTTACAATGAGCAGTTCTTC. Its translation: CASSYSQVYNEQFF.

The genes are TRBV9 and TRBJ1-2, with 7 bases identical to TRBD1. Trimming at V came to 5 bases and at J to 4 bases, leaving 5 bases not matched to a gene. This CDR3 has 13 amino acids. Germline loops: CDR1 SGDLS, CDR2 YYNGEE. DNA for the CDR3: TGTGCCAGCAGAGAAACAGGGGCCTATGGCTACACCTTC. The encoded protein is CASRETGAYGYTF.

The V call is TRBV9, the J call TRBJ1-6; D remains unclear. The V and J ends lost 4 bases and 7 bases respectively, with 15 bases between them. Germline assignment: CDR1 SGDLS and CDR2 YYNGEE. The CDR3 runs to 15 residues. The CDR3 sequence is CASSRSNTENSPLHF. The CDR3 DNA is TGTGCCAGCAGCCGCTCCAATACAGAGAATTCACCCCTCCACTTT.

V gene TRBV19 combines with J gene TRBJ2-7, with 7 bases that match TRBD1. V shed 9 bases and J 2 bases; nucleotides not matched to a gene: 1. CDR1 is LNHDA, CDR2 SQIVND, per germline (reference sequence). CDR3 length: 11 residues. CDR3 sequence (DNA): TGTGCCAGCCAGGGGGCCTACGAGCAGTACTTC. This sequence encodes CASQGAYEQYF.

The rearrangement uses TRBV11-3 and TRBJ2-7; TRBD1 aligns across 8 bases. Trimming at V came to 0 bases and at J to 5 bases, leaving 6 bases not matched to a gene. The length of the CDR3 is 15 residues. Germline CDR1 is SGHNT and CDR2 is YENEEA. The CDR3 DNA follows: TGTGCCAGCAGCTTAGAAGCAGGGGGCCGGGACGAGCAGTACTTC. It yields the protein CASSLEAGGRDEQYF. Combining the CDR3 with reference TRBV11-3 and TRBJ2-7 gives the whole variable domain EAGVVQSPRYKIIEKKQPVAFWCNPISGHNTLYWYLQNLGQGPELLIRYENEEAVDDSQLPKDRFSAERLKGVDSTLKIQPAELGDSAVYLCASSLEAGGRDEQYFGPGTRLTVT.

This rearrangement joins TRBV5-1 to TRBJ1-1; weak D call: TRBD1 (5 bases). This CDR3 is built from 13 residues. V gave up 2 bases and J gave up 3 bases, with 8 bases separating them. The germline V gene has CDR1 SGHRS and CDR2 YFSETQ. CDR3 in DNA: TGCGCCAGCAGCTTCGGGGGGGACACTGAAGCTTTCTTT. This sequence encodes CASSFGGDTEAFF. The full variable domain, completed using reference TRBV5-1 and TRBJ1-1, is KAGVTQTPRYLIKTRGQQVTLSCSPISGHRSVSWYQQTPGQGLQFLFEYFSETQRNKGNFPGRFSGRQFSNSRSEMNVSTLELGDSALYLCASSFGGDTEAFFGQGTRLTVV.

The rearrangement links TRBV30 to TRBJ1-4; D unclear. Germline V gives CDR1 GTSNPN, CDR2 SVGIG (reference sequence). V lost 2 bases, J lost 6 bases, and 10 bases lay in between. The CDR3 consists of 13 residues. CDR3 region: CAWSRGAHEKLFF. The CDR3 coding sequence is TGTGCCTGGAGTCGGGGTGCCCATGAAAAACTGTTTTTT.

This rearrangement joins TRBV28 to TRBJ1-6; 12 bases are shared with TRBD1. Germline-derived CDR1 and CDR2 are MDHEN and SYDVKM. The CDR3 has 16 residues. The J segment lost 8 bases and the V segment lost 7 bases, leaving 9 bases of the junction unmatched. CDR3 coding DNA: TGTGCCAGCACCCCCGGGACAGGGGGCGCGTATTCACCCCTCCACTTT. Encoded protein: CASTPGTGGAYSPLHF.

The chain is built from TRBV7-2 and TRBJ2-6, with TRBD1 matching over 7 bases. With 3 bases clipped from V and 0 bases from J, the junction kept 5 bases outside the gene matches. This CDR3 region has 17 residues. CDR1 is SGHTA, CDR2 FQGNSA, per germline. The CDR3 sequence is CASSFRTGSSGANVLTF. CDR3 coding DNA: TGTGCCAGCAGCTTCAGGACAGGATCCTCTGGGGCCAACGTCCTGACTTTC.

The chain is built from TRBV18 and TRBJ2-3, with D perhaps matching TRBD2 (6 bases). In germline, CDR1 is KGHSH, CDR2 LQKENI. This CDR3 comprises 15 residues. Trimming cost V 4 bases and J 2 bases, with 13 bases left between them. DNA of the CDR3: TGTGCCAGCTCACATAGCGGCCCTGTCACAGATACGCAGTATTTT. Protein: CASSHSGPVTDTQYF. The whole variable domain, filled in from reference TRBV18 and TRBJ2-3, reads NAGVMQNPRHLVRRRGQEARLRCSPMKGHSHVYWYRQLPEEGLKFMVYLQKENIIDESGMPKERFSAEFPKEGPSILRIQQVVRGDSAAYFCASSHSGPVTDTQYFGPGTRLTVL.

The chain joins TRBV6-1 to TRBJ1-2; TRBD1 matches at 9 bases. Unmatched junction bases numbered 0, after V lost 1 base and J lost 6 bases. In germline, CDR1 is MNHNS, CDR2 SASEGT. The CDR3 has 13 residues. As DNA, the CDR3 is TGTGCCAGCAGTGAAGGGACAGGGGATGGCTACACCTTC. Translation: CASSEGTGDGYTF.

V and J are TRBV7-2 and TRBJ2-7, with D perhaps TRBD2 (6 bases). This CDR3 has 15 residues. CDR1 is SGHTA and CDR2 is FQGNSA in the germline V gene. V shed 5 bases and J shed 0 bases, with 14 bases lying between them. The CDR3 protein is CASSPTGTSSYEQYF. The CDR3 bases are TGTGCCAGCAGCCCGACGGGGACTTCCTCCTACGAGCAGTACTTC. Full variable domain (rest looked up from reference TRBV7-2 and TRBJ2-7): GAGVSQSPSNKVTEKGKDVELRCDPISGHTALYWYRQSLGQGLEFLIYFQGNSAPDKSGLPSDRFSAERTGGSVSTLTIQRTQQEDSAVYLCASSPTGTSSYEQYFGPGTRLTVT.

This clone was detected only a few times. The chain recombines TRBV30 with TRBJ1-1; D remains ambiguous. This CDR3 region has 12 residues. The germline gives CDR1 GTSNPN, CDR2 SVGIG (reference sequence). Trimming cost V 4 bases and J 7 bases, with 13 bases left between them. The CDR3 DNA sequence: TGTGCCTGGACCTTCTACAGCGGTGAAGCTTTCTTT. It yields the protein CAWTFYSGEAFF.

V gene TRBV27 combines with J gene TRBJ2-7; no firm D call. Deletions cut 6 bases from V and 2 bases from J, with 14 bases between. The CDR3 loop spans 14 amino acids. Germline loops: CDR1 MNHEY, CDR2 SMNVEV (reference sequence). The CDR3 region is CASSLRRSPYEQYF. The CDR3 nucleotides read TGTGCCAGCAGCCTGAGAAGATCTCCCTACGAGCAGTACTTC.

J is TRBJ2-5 and V is TRBV18; D is unresolved. The length of the CDR3 is 13 residues. The V end was cut by 1 base, the J end by 5 bases, with 8 bases between. CDR1 and CDR2 from the germline V gene are KGHSH and LQKENI. The DNA of the CDR3 is TGTGCCAGCTCACCACGTCAAATGGAGACCCAGTACTTC. Its translation is CASSPRQMETQYF.